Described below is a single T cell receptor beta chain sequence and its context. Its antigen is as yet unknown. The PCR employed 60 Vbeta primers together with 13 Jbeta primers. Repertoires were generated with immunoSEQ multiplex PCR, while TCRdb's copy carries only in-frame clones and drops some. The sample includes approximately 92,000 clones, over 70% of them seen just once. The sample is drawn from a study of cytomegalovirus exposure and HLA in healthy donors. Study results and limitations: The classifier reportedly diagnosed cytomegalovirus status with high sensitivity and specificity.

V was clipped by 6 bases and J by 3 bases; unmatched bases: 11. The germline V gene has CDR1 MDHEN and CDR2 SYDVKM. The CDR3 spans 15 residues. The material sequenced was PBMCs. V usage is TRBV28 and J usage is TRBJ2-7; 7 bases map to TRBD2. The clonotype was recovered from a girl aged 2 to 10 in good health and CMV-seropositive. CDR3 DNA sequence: TGTGCCAGCAGGAGGGAGACAGCGGGGTTCTACGAGCAGTACTTC. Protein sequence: CASRRETAGFYEQYF. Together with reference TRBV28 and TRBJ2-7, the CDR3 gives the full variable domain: DVKVTQSSRYLVKRTGEKVFLECVQDMDHENMFWYRQDPGLGLRLIYFSYDVKMKEKGDIPEGYSVSREKKERFSLILESASTNQTSMYLCASRRETAGFYEQYFGPGTRLTVT.